This T cell receptor (beta chain) stems from a study of blood T cell repertoires in COVID-19 (TCRdb year 2020). Background for the entire study: Samples from collaborators originated in the United States, Italy and Spain and spanned both the acute and convalescent phases of COVID-19. The prospective study material was composed of cDNA or gDNA derived from T cells, B-cell-depleted T cells, or PBMCs. Subjects who had been exposed to COVID-19, were actively infected with it, or had recovered from it provided the deeply sampled blood TCRbeta repertoires that made up the dataset. The repertoires were made available in a free public database intended to serve as a resource for research on the immune response to SARS-CoV-2. The samples were drawn from the first 160 participants of the ongoing ImmuneRACE study and from some 1,300 subjects provided by 6 global collaborators. A de-identified subject ID, COVID-19 status, age in years and sex were almost always included in the sample metadata. Where available, HLA class I and class II types were obtained from metadata supplied by the sample provider rather than from assay-based typing. The paper's findings and limits, for the study overall: How much clinical and demographic metadata was included differed by source and by participant, and the metadata was provided uncurated.

TCRbeta CDR3 regions were amplified from genomic DNA using the immunoSEQ Assay, a bias-controlled multiplex PCR. The authors' pipeline ran thus. Within the assay, amplification of reference gene primers was used to estimate how many nucleated cells each sample contained. To quantify the absolute abundance of each unique TCRbeta CDR3 rearrangement, sequence reads were collapsed and filtered. For each sample, productive Simpson clonality was calculated by taking the square root of Simpson's diversity index across productive rearrangements. TCRdb holds this immuneACCESS table with in-frame rearrangements only. Some clones are missing; in checked studies, unresolved V genes explain under half, and the rest has no known cause. V, J and clone size are those of that table, while D and trimming were read from the DNA. In all, the sample holds approximately 480,000 clones, and 89% of those were seen once. In total, the top ten clones hold around 0.9% of the sample.

This clone was recorded once. The antigen it recognizes is unknown. Base quality data are lacking; no much larger clone is found one base away. A distance of 7 bases separates the germline ends of V and J, which lose 3 bases and 1 base respectively. The germline V gene encodes CDR1 SGHAT and CDR2 FQNNGV. Including cysteine and phenylalanine, the CDR3 has 13 amino acids. Only CDR3 DNA remains: 39 bases, in frame from the first base. One collaborating source in Seattle enrolled patients during active infection and followed them longitudinally through the course of disease. Whole blood was collected in K2EDTA tubes by collaborating institutions according to the institutions' own protocols. For TCRbeta analysis, collaborator samples were shipped as frozen whole blood, as isolated PBMCs, or as DNA extracted from either sample type.

The source material was peripheral blood. Recombination linked TRBV11-2 to TRBJ2-7; the D gene identity is not certain. The receptor was derived from a man in his late teens or twenties with COVID-19, enrolled during active disease. The bases are TGTGCCAGCAGCTTTCGGAGTTCCTACGAGCAGTACTTC. This yields the protein CASSFRSSYEQYF.